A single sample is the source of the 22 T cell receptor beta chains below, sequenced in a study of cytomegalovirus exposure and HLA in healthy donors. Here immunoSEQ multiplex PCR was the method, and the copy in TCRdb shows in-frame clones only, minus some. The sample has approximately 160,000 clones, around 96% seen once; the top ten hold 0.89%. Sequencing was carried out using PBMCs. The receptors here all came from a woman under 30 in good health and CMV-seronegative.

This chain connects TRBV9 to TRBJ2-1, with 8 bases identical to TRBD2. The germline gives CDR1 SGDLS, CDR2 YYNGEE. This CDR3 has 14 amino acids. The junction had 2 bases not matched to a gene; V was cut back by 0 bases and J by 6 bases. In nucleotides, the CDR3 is TGTGCCAGCAGCGTAGTGGGGACTAGCAATGAGCAGTTCTTC. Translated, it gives CASSVVGTSNEQFF.

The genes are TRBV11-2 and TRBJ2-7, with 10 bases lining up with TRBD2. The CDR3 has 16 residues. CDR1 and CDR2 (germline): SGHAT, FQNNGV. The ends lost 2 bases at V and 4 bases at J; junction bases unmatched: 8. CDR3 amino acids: CASSLSGAGGRYEQYF. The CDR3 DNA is TGTGCCAGCAGCTTATCAGGAGCGGGGGGGCGGTACGAGCAGTACTTC.

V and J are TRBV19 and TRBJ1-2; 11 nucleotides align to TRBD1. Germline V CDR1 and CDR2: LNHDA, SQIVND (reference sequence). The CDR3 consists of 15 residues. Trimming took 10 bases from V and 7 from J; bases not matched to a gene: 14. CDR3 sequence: CATKDRGRLLSGYTF. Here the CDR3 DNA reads TGTGCCACCAAGGACAGGGGGCGCCTATTATCTGGCTACACCTTC.

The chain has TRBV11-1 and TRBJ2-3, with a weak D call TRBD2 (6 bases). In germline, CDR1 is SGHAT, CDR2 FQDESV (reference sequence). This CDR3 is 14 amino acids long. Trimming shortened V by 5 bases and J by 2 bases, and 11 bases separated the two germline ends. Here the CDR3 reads CASSRDLNTDTQYF. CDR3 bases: TGTGCCAGCAGCCGGGACTTAAACACAGATACGCAGTATTTT.

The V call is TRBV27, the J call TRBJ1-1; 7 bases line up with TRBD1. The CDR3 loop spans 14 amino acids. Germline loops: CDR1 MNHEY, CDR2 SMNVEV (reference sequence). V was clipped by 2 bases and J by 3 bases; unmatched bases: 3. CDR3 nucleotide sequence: TGTGCCAGCAGTTTAGGGACAGAGTACACTGAAGCTTTCTTT. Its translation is CASSLGTEYTEAFF.

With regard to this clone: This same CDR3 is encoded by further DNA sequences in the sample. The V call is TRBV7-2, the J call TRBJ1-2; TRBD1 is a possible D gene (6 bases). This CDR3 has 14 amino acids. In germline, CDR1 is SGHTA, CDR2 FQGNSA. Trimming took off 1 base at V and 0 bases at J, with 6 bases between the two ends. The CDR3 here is CASSLGTANYGYTF. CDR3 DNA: TGTGCCAGCAGCTTAGGGACAGCTAACTATGGCTACACCTTC.

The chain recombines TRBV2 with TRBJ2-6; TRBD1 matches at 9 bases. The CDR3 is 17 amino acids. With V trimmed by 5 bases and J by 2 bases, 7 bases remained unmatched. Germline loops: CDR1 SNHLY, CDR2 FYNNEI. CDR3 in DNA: TGTGCCAGCAGTCCTGGGACAGGGCGTACTGGGGCCAACGTCCTGACTTTC. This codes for CASSPGTGRTGANVLTF.

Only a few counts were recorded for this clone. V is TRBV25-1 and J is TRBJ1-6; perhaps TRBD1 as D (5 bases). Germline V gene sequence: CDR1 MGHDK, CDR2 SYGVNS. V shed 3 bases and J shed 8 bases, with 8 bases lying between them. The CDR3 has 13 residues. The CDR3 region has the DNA TGTGCCAGCAGTGACAGGACATATTCACCCCTCCACTTT. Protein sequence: CASSDRTYSPLHF.

In DNA form, the CDR3 reads TGTGCCAGCAGTTACGGATACGGGTCCATGAACACTGAAGCTTTCTTT. Amino acid sequence: CASSYGYGSMNTEAFF. The chain joins TRBV6-5 to TRBJ1-1; D not certain. The V gene lost 2 bases and the J gene lost 0 bases, with 13 bases spanning the gap. In germline, CDR1 is MNHEY, CDR2 SVGAGI. The CDR3 is 16 amino acids.

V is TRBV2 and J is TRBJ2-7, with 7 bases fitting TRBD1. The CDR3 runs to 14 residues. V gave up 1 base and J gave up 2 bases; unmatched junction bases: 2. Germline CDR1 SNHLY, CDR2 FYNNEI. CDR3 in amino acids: CASSEGQGAYEQYF. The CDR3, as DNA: TGTGCCAGCAGTGAAGGGCAGGGGGCCTACGAGCAGTACTTC.

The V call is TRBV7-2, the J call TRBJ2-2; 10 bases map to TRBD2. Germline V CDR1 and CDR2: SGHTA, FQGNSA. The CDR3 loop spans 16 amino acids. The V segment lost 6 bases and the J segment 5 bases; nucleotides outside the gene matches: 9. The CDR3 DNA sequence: TGTGCCAGCAGACAGGCCGGGACTAGCGCGACCGGGGAGCTGTTTTTT. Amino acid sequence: CASRQAGTSATGELFF.

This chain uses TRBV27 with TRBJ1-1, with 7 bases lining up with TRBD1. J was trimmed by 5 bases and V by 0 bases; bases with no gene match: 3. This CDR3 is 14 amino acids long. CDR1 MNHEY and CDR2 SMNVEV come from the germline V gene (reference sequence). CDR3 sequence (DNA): TGTGCCAGCAGTTTATCGACAGGGTATACTGAAGCTTTCTTT. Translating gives CASSLSTGYTEAFF.

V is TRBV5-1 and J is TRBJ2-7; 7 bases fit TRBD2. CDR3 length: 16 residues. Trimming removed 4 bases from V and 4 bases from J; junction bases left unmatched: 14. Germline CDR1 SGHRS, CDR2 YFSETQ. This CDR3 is CASSPEAGRTLYEQYF. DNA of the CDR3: TGCGCCAGCAGCCCCGAAGCGGGGCGAACCCTATACGAGCAGTACTTC.

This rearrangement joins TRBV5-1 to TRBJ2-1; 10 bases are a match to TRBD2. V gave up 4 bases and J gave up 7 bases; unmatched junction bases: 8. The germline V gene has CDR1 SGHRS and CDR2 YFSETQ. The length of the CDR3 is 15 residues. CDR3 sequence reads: CASSPGTSVVNEQFF. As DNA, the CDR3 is TGCGCCAGCAGCCCGGGGACTAGCGTTGTGAATGAGCAGTTCTTC.

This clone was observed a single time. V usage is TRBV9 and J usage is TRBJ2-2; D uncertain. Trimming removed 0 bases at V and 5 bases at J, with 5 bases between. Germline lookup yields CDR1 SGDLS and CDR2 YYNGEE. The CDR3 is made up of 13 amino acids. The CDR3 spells CASSVVSTGELFF. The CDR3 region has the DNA TGTGCCAGCAGCGTAGTGTCAACCGGGGAGCTGTTTTTT.

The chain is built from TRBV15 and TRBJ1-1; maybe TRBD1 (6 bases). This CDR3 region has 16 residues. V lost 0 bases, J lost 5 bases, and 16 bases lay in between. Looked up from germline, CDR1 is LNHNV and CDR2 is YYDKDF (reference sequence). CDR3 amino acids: CATSRDIRGLGTEAFF. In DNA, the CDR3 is TGTGCCACCAGCAGAGATATCAGGGGCTTGGGGACTGAAGCTTTCTTT.

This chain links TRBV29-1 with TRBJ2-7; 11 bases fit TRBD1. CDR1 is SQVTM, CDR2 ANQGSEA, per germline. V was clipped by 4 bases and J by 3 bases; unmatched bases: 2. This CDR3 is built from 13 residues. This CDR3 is CSVAGTGGYEQYF. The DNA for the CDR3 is TGCAGCGTTGCCGGGACAGGGGGCTACGAGCAGTACTTC.

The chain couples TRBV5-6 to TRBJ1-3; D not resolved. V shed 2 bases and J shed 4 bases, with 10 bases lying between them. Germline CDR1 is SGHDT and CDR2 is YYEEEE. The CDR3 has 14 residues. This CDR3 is CASSFGLSGNTIYF. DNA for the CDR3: TGTGCCAGCAGCTTCGGACTAAGCGGAAACACCATATATTTT.

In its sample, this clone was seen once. CDR3 sequence (DNA): TGTGCCAGAAGCTGGGACATCAATCAGCCCCAGCATTTT. Its protein product is CARSWDINQPQHF. The chain has TRBV5-3 and TRBJ1-5, with a possible D match to TRBD1 (6 bases). TRBV5-3 is noted as an ORF with a role that remains uncertain. The ends were cut back, 3 bases at V and 3 bases at J, with 7 bases in the middle. The CDR3 runs 13 residues.

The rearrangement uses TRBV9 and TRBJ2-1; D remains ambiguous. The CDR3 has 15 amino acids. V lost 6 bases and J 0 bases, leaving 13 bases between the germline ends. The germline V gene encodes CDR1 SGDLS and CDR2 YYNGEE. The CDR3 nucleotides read TGTGCCAGCACCCCCCTACAGAGCTCCTACAATGAGCAGTTCTTC. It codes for CASTPLQSSYNEQFF.

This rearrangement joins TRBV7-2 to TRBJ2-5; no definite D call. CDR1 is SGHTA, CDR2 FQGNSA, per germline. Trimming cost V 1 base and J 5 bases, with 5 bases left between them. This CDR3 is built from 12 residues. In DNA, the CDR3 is TGTGCCAGCAGCTTAGGGCGGGAGACCCAGTACTTC. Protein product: CASSLGRETQYF.

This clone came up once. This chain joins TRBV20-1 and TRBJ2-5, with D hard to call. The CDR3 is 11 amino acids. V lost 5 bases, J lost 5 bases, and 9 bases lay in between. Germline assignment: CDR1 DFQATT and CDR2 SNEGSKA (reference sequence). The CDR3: CSARPEETQYF. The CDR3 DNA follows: TGCAGTGCTCGGCCGGAGGAGACCCAGTACTTC.